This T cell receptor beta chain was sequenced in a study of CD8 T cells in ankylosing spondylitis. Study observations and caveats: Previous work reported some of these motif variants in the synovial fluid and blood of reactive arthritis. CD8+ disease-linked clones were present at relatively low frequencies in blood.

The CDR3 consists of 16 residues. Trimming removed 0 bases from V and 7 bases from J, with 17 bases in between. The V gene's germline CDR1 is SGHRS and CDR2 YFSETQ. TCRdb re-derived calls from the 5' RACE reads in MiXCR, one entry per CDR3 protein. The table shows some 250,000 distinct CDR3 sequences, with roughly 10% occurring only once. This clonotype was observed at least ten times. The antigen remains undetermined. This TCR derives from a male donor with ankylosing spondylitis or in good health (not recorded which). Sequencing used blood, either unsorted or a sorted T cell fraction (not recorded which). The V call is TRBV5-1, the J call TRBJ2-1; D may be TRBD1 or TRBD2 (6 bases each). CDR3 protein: CASSLARGPTGNEQFF. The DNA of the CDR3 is TGCGCCAGCAGCTTGGCCCGGGGGCCAACCGGGAATGAGCAGTTCTTC.